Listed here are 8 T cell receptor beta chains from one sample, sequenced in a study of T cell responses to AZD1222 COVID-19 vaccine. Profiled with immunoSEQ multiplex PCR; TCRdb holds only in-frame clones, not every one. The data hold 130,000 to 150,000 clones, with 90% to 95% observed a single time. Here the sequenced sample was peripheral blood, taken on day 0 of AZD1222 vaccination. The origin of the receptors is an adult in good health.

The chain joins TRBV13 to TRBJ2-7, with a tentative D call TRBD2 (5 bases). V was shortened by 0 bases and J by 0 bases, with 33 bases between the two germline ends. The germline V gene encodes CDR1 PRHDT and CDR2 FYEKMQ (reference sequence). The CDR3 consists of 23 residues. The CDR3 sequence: CASSLGFPRFLSAELKSSYEQYF. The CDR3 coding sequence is TGTGCCAGCAGCTTAGGCTTCCCCCGCTTCCTTAGCGCCGAATTAAAAAGCTCCTACGAGCAGTACTTC. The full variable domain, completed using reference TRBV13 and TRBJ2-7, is AAGVIQSPRHLIKEKRETATLKCYPIPRHDTVYWYQQGPGQDPQFLISFYEKMQSDKGSIPDRFSAQQFSDYHSELNMSSLELGDSALYFCASSLGFPRFLSAELKSSYEQYFGPGTRLTVT.

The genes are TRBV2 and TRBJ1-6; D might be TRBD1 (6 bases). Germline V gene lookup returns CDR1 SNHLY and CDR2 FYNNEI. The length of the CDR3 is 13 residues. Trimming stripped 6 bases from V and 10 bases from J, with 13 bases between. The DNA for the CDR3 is TGTGCCAGCAGGGCCAGGGGCGGATCACCCCTCCACTTT. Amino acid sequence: CASRARGGSPLHF.

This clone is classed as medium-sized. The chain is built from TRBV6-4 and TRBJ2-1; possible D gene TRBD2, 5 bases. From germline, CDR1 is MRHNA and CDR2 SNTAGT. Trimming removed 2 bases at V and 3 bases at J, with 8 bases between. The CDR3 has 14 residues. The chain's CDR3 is CASSDEGDYNEQFF. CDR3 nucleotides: TGTGCCAGCAGTGACGAGGGCGACTACAATGAGCAGTTCTTC.

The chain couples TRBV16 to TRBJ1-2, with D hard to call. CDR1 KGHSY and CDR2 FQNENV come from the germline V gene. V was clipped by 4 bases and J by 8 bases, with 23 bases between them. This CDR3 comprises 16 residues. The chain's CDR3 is CASSLLEDYRRGGYTF. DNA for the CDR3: TGTGCCAGCAGCCTTTTAGAGGACTATCGCCGAGGGGGCTACACCTTC.

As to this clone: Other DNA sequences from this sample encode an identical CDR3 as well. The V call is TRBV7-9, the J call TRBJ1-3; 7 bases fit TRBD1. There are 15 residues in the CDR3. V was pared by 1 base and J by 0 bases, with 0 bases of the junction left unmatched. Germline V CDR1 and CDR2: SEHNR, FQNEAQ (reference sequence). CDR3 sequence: CASSLGQGSGNTIYF. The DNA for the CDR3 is TGTGCCAGCAGCTTAGGACAGGGCTCTGGAAACACCATATATTTT. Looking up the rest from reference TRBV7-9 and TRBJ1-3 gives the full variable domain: DTGVSQNPRHKITKRGQNVTFRCDPISEHNRLYWYRQTLGQGPEFLTYFQNEAQLEKSRLLSDRFSAERPKGSFSTLEIQRTEQGDSAMYLCASSLGQGSGNTIYFGEGSWLTVV.

CDR3 loop: CASSLGGLYNEQFF. The CDR3 DNA reads as TGTGCCAGCAGCTTAGGTGGTCTATACAATGAGCAGTTCTTC. This chain links TRBV11-2 with TRBJ2-1, with unresolved D. With 1 base removed from V and 4 bases from J, the gap between germline ends came to 8 bases. CDR3 length: 14 amino acids. CDR1 and CDR2 from the germline V gene are SGHAT and FQNNGV.

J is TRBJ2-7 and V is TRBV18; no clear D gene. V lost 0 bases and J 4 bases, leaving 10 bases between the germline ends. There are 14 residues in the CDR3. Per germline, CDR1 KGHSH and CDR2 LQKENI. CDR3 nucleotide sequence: TGTGCCAGCTCACCACCCACAGCCAGATACGAGCAGTACTTC. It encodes CASSPPTARYEQYF. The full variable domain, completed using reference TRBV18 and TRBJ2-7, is NAGVMQNPRHLVRRRGQEARLRCSPMKGHSHVYWYRQLPEEGLKFMVYLQKENIIDESGMPKERFSAEFPKEGPSILRIQQVVRGDSAAYFCASSPPTARYEQYFGPGTRLTVT.

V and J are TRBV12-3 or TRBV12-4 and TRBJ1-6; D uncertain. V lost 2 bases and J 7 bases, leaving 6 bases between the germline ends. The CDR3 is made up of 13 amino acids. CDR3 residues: CASSLYGNSPLHF. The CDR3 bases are TGTGCCAGCAGTTTATACGGGAATTCACCCCTCCACTTT.